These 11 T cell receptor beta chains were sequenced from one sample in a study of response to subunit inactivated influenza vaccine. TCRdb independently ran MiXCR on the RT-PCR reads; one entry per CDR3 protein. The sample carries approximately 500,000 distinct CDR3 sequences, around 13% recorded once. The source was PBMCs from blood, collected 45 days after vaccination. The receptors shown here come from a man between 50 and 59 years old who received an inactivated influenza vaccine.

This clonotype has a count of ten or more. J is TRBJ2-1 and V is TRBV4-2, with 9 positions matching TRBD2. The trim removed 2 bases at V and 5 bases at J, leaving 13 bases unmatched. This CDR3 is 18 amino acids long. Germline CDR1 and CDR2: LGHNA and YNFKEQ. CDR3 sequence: CASSQSFFAGGPDNEQFF. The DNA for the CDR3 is TGTGCCAGCAGCCAATCTTTTTTTGCGGGGGGGCCAGACAATGAGCAGTTCTTC.

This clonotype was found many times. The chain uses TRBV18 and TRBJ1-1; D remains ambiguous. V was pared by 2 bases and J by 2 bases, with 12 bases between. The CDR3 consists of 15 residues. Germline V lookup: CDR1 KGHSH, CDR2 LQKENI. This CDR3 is CASSPGSSINTEAFF. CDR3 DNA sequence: TGTGCCAGCTCACCAGGCAGCTCTATTAACACTGAAGCTTTCTTT.

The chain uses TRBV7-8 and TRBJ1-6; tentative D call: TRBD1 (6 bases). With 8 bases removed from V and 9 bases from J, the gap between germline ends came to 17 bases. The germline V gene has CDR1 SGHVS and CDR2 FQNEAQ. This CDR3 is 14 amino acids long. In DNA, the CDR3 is TGTGCCAGCGGAGCGGTACAGGGCCCTTCACCCCTCCACTTT. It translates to CASGAVQGPSPLHF.

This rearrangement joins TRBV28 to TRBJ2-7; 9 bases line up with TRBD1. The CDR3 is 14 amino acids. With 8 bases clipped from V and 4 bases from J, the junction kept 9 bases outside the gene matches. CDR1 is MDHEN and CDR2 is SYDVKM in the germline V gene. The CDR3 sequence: CASRSTGQGYEQYF. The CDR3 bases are TGTGCCAGCCGTTCGACGGGACAGGGTTACGAGCAGTACTTC.

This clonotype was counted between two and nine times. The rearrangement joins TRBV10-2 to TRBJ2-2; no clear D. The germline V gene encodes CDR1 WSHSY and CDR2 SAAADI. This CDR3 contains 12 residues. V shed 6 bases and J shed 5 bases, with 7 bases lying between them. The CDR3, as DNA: TGCGCCAGCAGGAATCCGACCGGGGAGCTGTTTTTT. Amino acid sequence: CASRNPTGELFF.

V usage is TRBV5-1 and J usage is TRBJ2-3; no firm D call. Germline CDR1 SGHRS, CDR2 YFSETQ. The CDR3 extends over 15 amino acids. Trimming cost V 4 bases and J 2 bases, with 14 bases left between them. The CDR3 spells CASSPGFGVTDTQYF. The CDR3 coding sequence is TGCGCCAGCAGCCCCGGGTTTGGAGTCACAGATACGCAGTATTTT.

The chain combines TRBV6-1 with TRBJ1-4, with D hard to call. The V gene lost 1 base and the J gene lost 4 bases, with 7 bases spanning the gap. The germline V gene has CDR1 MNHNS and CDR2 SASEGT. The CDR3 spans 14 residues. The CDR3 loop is CASSEGQHNEKLFF. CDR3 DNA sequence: TGTGCCAGCAGTGAAGGGCAGCATAATGAAAAACTGTTTTTT.

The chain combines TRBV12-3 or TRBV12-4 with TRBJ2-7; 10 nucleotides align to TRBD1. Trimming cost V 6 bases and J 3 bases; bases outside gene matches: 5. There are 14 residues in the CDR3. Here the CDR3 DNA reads TGTGCCAGCAGGAGACAGGGGGCGATCTACGAGCAGTACTTC. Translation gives CASRRQGAIYEQYF.

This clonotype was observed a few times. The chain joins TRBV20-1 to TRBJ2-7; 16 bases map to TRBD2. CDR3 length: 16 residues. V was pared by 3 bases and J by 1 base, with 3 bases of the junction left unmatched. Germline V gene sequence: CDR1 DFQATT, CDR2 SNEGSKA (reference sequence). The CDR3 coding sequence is TGCAGTGCTAGTGGGACTAGCGGGAGGGGGTCCTACGAGCAGTACTTC. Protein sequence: CSASGTSGRGSYEQYF.

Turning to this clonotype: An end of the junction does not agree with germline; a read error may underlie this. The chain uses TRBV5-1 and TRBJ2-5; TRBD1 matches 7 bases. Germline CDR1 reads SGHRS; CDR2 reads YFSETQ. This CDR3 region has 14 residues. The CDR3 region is CASSWRQGEETQSF. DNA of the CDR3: TGCGCCAGCAGCTGGCGACAGGGAGAAGAGACCCAGTCCTTC.

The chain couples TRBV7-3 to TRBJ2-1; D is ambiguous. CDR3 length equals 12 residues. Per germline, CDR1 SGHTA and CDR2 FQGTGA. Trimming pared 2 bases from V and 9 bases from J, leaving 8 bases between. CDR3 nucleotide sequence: TGTGCCAGCAGCTTAGGGCCCGGTGAGCAGTTCTTC. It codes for CASSLGPGEQFF.